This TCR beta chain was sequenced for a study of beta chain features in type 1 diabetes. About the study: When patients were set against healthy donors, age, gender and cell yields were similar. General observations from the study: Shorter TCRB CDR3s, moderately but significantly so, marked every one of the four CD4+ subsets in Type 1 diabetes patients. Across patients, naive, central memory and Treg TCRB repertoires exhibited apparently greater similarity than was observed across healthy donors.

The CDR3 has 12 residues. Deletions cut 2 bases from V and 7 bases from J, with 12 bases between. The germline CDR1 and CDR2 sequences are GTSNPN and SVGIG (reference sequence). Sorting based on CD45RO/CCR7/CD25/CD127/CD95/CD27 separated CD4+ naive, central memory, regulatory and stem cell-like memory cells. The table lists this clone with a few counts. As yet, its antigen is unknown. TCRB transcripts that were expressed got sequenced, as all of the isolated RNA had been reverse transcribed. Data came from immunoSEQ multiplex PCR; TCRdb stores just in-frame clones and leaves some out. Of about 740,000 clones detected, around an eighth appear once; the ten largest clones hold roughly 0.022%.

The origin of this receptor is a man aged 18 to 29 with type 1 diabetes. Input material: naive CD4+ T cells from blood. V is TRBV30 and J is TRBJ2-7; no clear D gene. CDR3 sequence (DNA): TGTGCCTGGAGTTTAGCCGCTTTGGAGCAGTACTTC. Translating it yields CAWSLAALEQYF.